A selection of T cell receptor beta chains follows, all from one sample in a study of shared clonotypes between healthy human individuals. Clones were read by immunoSEQ multiplex PCR, and TCRdb kept only the in-frame ones, dropping some. The profile covers a few million clones, with 80% to 95% appearing a single time and under 2% taken by the ten largest. Sequenced input: naive CD8+ T cells from PBMCs. Receptor source: a man aged 18 to 35 in good health. Some clones in this sample may be carry-over from other donors' samples. The CDR3 runs from the conserved cysteine through the conserved F or W. A D gene is named only where the DNA matches it firmly. Clone sizes are given selectively: once, few, many, or a class where the clone is expanded.

TGTGCCAGCAGCTCATTACGAGGTGACCTCTACGAGCAGTACTTC | CASSSLRGDLYEQYF | - | - | TRBJ2-7 | TRBV7-8
TGTGCCAGCAGTTTATCGATAGGGGACAGAGCCTACGAGCAGTACTTC | CASSLSIGDRAYEQYF | - | TRBD1 | TRBJ2-7 | TRBV27
TGTGCCAGCAGCTTAGACCCCGCGGGCTCCTACGAGCAGTACTTC | CASSLDPAGSYEQYF | once | - | TRBJ2-7 | TRBV11-2
TGTGCCAGCAGTTTACTCACGGGCCCTTTTGAGCAGTTCTTC | CASSLLTGPFEQFF | - | - | TRBJ2-1 | TRBV28
TGTGCCAGCAGCTTAGCGGAGTTAAGGCACTATGGCTACACCTTC | CASSLAELRHYGYTF | - | - | TRBJ1-2 | TRBV7-2
TGTGCCAGCAGTTACTCGAGAGTTCCTAATGAAAAACTGTTTTTT | CASSYSRVPNEKLFF | - | - | TRBJ1-4 | TRBV6-5
TGTGCCAGCAGCCTGGGACAGGACCAAGAGACCCAGTACTTC | CASSLGQDQETQYF | - | TRBD1 | TRBJ2-5 | TRBV6-5
TGTGCCAGCAGCGTAGCTGGGACGGGGCCAGAGACCCAGTACTTC | CASSVAGTGPETQYF | once | - | TRBJ2-5 | TRBV9
TGTGCCATCGGGGTGAGTGGCAATCAGCCCCAGCATTTT | CAIGVSGNQPQHF | few | - | TRBJ1-5 | TRBV10-3
TGTGCCAGCAGCCTGGGACAGGGGTCCTACAATGAGCAGTTCTTC | CASSLGQGSYNEQFF | - | TRBD1 | TRBJ2-1 | TRBV7-2
TGTGCCAGTAGTCACCCCCCGGACAGTTTATGGGGCTACACCTTC | CASSHPPDSLWGYTF | - | - | TRBJ1-2 | TRBV19
TGTGCCATCAGTGAGTCGACGGTTTCTAGCACAGATACGCAGTATTTT | CAISESTVSSTDTQYF | once | - | TRBJ2-3 | TRBV10-3
TGTGCCAGCAGTGATCGTGCCGAATACCTGCAGTACTTC | CASSDRAEYLQYF | - | - | TRBJ2-7 | TRBV2
TGCGCCAGCAGCCCCCACAGGGCCCCTAATGAAAAACTGTTTTTT | CASSPHRAPNEKLFF | - | - | TRBJ1-4 | TRBV5-1
TGTGCCAGCAGCCTCCGTAGCGGGTTAAGCACAGATACGCAGTATTTT | CASSLRSGLSTDTQYF | - | TRBD2 | TRBJ2-3 | TRBV7-9
TGTGCCAGCAGTCAGATCCGTGCTTTCTTT | CASSQIRAFF | - | - | TRBJ1-1 | TRBV7-9
TGTGCCGGCGGTCAGCCCCAGCATTTT | CAGGQPQHF | - | - | TRBJ1-5 | TRBV28
TGCAGCGTTGTGGGTGGGTCGTTGACAGATACGCAGTATTTT | CSVVGGSLTDTQYF | - | - | TRBJ2-3 | TRBV29-1
TGTGCCAGCAGCCCGAATCTTCCAGGGCCCTACAATGAGCAGTTCTTC | CASSPNLPGPYNEQFF | - | - | TRBJ2-1 | TRBV11-2
TGTGCCAGCAGCACCCTCGGGGGCAATCAGCCCCAGCATTTT | CASSTLGGNQPQHF | - | - | TRBJ1-5 | TRBV28
TGTGCCAGTGGGGATGGCTACACCTTC | CASGDGYTF | - | - | TRBJ1-2 | TRBV9
TGTGCCACCAGCAGAGACCTAGGGTCAAGGGGCGTCTATGGCTACACCTTC | CATSRDLGSRGVYGYTF | - | - | TRBJ1-2 | TRBV15
TGTGCCAGCAGTTCGCTTGACAGGTCCCCCGGAGGGCAAGAGACCCAGTACTTC | CASSSLDRSPGGQETQYF | - | - | TRBJ2-5 | TRBV28
TGTGCCAGCAGCTTAGATTTGGGGACCTATGGCTACACCTTC | CASSLDLGTYGYTF | - | - | TRBJ1-2 | TRBV7-9
TGTGCCAGCAGTTCCATAGAGGCCAATGAGCAGTTCTTC | CASSSIEANEQFF | - | - | TRBJ2-1 | TRBV27
TGTGCCAGTAACCCTAGCGAATCCTACAATGAGCAGTTCTTC | CASNPSESYNEQFF | - | - | TRBJ2-1 | TRBV28
TGTGCCAGCAGCTTGGGATCGGCCTACGAGCAGTACTTC | CASSLGSAYEQYF | - | - | TRBJ2-7 | TRBV11-2
TGTGCCAGCAGTCCTAAGTGGGGTGGGGCTCGGGACATTCAGTACTTC | CASSPKWGGARDIQYF | - | - | TRBJ2-4 | TRBV27
TGTGCCAGCAGCTCGGGACTAGCGACAACCTACGAGCAGTACTTC | CASSSGLATTYEQYF | - | TRBD2 | TRBJ2-7 | TRBV11-2
TGTGCCAGCGGAACACGGGGGAGCTCCTACGAGCAGTACTTC | CASGTRGSSYEQYF | once | - | TRBJ2-7 | TRBV27
TGTGCCAGCAGCCCCGACAGTAATGAGCAGTTCTTC | CASSPDSNEQFF | - | - | TRBJ2-1 | TRBV7-9
TGTGCCAGCAGCCAAGGAGGAAATGCCTACGAGCAGTACTTC | CASSQGGNAYEQYF | - | - | TRBJ2-7 | TRBV16
TGTGCCAGCAGCTTATCCCGGGCGGGGGGAGACACTGAAGCTTTCTTT | CASSLSRAGGDTEAFF | - | - | TRBJ1-1 | TRBV7-8
TGTGCCAGCAGCCCCCTCGGGCCGGGGGCCTCCGAGCAGTACTTC | CASSPLGPGASEQYF | - | - | TRBJ2-7 | TRBV27
TGTGCCAGCAGCCAAGACAGGGGAGGCGAGCAGTACTTC | CASSQDRGGEQYF | - | TRBD1 | TRBJ2-7 | TRBV7-9
TGTGCCAGCAGCAGACTTAGTACCCGGGAGTTCAACAATGAGCAGTTCTTC | CASSRLSTREFNNEQFF | once | - | TRBJ2-1 | TRBV21-1
TGCGCCAGCCGCGTACTCGGGACTAGCGGGAACACAGATACGCAGTATTTT | CASRVLGTSGNTDTQYF | - | TRBD2 | TRBJ2-3 | TRBV5-1
TGTGCCAGAGACAGGGAGAACACTGAAGCTTTCTTT | CARDRENTEAFF | few | TRBD1 | TRBJ1-1 | TRBV2
TGTGCCAGCAGCTCCCGAGGACAGGGCGGCAATCAGCCCCAGCATTTT | CASSSRGQGGNQPQHF | - | TRBD1 | TRBJ1-5 | TRBV7-2
TGTGCCAGCAGTCCCGGGGTAGCGGGAACTGAGCAGTTCTTC | CASSPGVAGTEQFF | - | TRBD2 | TRBJ2-1 | TRBV6-6
TGTGCCAGCAGCAATCGGATTGGCTACGAGCAGTACTTC | CASSNRIGYEQYF | - | - | TRBJ2-7 | TRBV21-1
TGTGCCAGCAGTTTAGGACAGTACACCGGGGAGCTGTTTTTT | CASSLGQYTGELFF | - | - | TRBJ2-2 | TRBV27
TGTGCCAGCAGCGCCGGCCAGGGGAAACAGTACGAGCAGTACTTC | CASSAGQGKQYEQYF | - | - | TRBJ2-7 | TRBV9
TGTGCCAGCACCCCCCCAGCGGGGTCAGAGAAGTATGGCTACACCTTC | CASTPPAGSEKYGYTF | - | - | TRBJ1-2 | TRBV7-8
TGTGCCAGCAGTTACGGAAGCATCTACGAGCAGTACTTC | CASSYGSIYEQYF | - | - | TRBJ2-7 | TRBV7-2
TGTGCCAGCAGCTTATCTGGGGAGCCTGAAGCTTTCTTT | CASSLSGEPEAFF | - | - | TRBJ1-1 | TRBV7-9
TGTGCCAGCAGATTTGTGGGACAGTTGAACACTGAAGCTTTCTTT | CASRFVGQLNTEAFF | - | TRBD1 | TRBJ1-1 | TRBV27
TGTGCCAGCAGTTGGGGGGCTCGGCAGCCCCAGCATTTT | CASSWGARQPQHF | - | - | TRBJ1-5 | TRBV27
TGTGCCAGCAGCCTCCGGGACAGGGGGCTTGTCGGGGAGCTGTTTTTT | CASSLRDRGLVGELFF | - | TRBD1 | TRBJ2-2 | TRBV7-9
TGTGCCAGCAGCGGGGTTGGAGAGTACGAGCAGTACTTC | CASSGVGEYEQYF | - | - | TRBJ2-7 | TRBV13
TGTGCGACCTGGAGGGGGAACTCTGGCTACACCTTC | CATWRGNSGYTF | - | - | TRBJ1-2 | TRBV19
TGTGCCAGCAGCGTCGGGGGGACAGGGGCCGTCGGGGAGACCCAGTACTTC | CASSVGGTGAVGETQYF | - | TRBD1 | TRBJ2-5 | TRBV9
TGTGCCAGCAGCTTAGTGGGGGGGGTTGCTGGCTATGGCTACACCTTC | CASSLVGGVAGYGYTF | - | - | TRBJ1-2 | TRBV11-2
TGTGCCAGCAGCGCAGGGACTAGCGGGAGGTCCTACGAGCAGTACTTC | CASSAGTSGRSYEQYF | - | TRBD2 | TRBJ2-7 | TRBV5-4
TGTGCCAGCAGTCCAAGACTAGCGGGAGAGACCCAGTACTTC | CASSPRLAGETQYF | - | TRBD2 | TRBJ2-5 | TRBV28